The sequence of this T cell receptor beta chain was determined in a study of low-dose radiotherapy and immunotherapy resistance in tumors. Study-level information: With fractions of 0.5 Gy given every 2 weeks, Cohort 1 accumulated a total of 6.5 Gy. The study gave Cohort 2 1 Gy per fraction every two weeks, totaling 13 Gy over 26 weeks.

Both TCRalpha and TCRbeta chains were reverse transcribed with V-gene-specific primers. A constant-region primer paired with the V-primer adapter amplified TCRs over approximately 19 PCR cycles. In TCRdb, the reads were re-called with MiXCR into one record per CDR3 protein. The sample yields tens of thousands of distinct CDR3 sequences, over 15% seen once. The germline gives CDR1 SGHNT, CDR2 YYREEE (reference sequence). Trimming removed 0 bases at V and 0 bases at J, with 10 bases between. This CDR3 spans 15 amino acids. Described time point: before trial treatment. Low-dose radiotherapy, low-dose cyclophosphamide, aspirin, ipilimumab and nivolumab were all given to the donors. This clonotype was recorded many times.

Sequencing was performed on PBMCs, taken before treatment. The source is a male donor with prostate cancer. The chain uses TRBV5-4 and TRBJ2-7; a possible D gene is TRBD1 (6 bases). CDR3 sequence (DNA): TGTGCCAGCAGCTTGGAGGGGGTCAGCTCCTACGAGCAGTACTTC. Translation gives CASSLEGVSSYEQYF.